Only one count was recorded for the clone carrying this T cell receptor beta chain. The sample originates from a study of preoperative IRX-2 immunotherapy in early breast cancer. The CDR3 spans 13 residues. V lost 4 bases and J lost 1, with 7 bases in between. Germline V CDR1 and CDR2: KGHSH, LQKENI. Treatment denoted: preoperative locoregional IRX-2 cytokine immunotherapy. This phase Ib study tested locoregional IRX-2 cytokine immunotherapy given before surgery. The assay was immunoSEQ multiplex PCR, and TCRdb's table has in-frame clones only and misses some. The top ten clones hold around 15% of a sample with tens of thousands of clones, about 95% of them seen once.

The rearrangement links TRBV18 to TRBJ1-1, with D unclear. The receptor was isolated from a human donor with breast cancer. This sample comprised tumor tissue, obtained after IRX-2 immunotherapy. The CDR3 loop is CASSQVENTEAFF. DNA of the CDR3: TGTGCCAGCTCACAGGTAGAGAACACTGAAGCTTTCTTT.